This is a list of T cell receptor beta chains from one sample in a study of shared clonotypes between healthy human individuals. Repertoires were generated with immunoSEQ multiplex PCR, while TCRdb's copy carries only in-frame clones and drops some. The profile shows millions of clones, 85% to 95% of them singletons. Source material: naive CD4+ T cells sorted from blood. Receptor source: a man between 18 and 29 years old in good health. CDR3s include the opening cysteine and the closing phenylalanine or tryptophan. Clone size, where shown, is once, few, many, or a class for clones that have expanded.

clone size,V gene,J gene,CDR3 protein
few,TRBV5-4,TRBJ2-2,CASSLVGTNTGELFF
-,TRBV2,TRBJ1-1,CASRSWNTEAFF
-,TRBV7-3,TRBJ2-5,CASSKQGGLETQYF
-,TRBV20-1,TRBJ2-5,CSASLMETQYF
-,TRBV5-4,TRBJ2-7,CASSSGTGAGEQYF
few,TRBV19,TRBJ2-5,CASSARDRGQGTQYF
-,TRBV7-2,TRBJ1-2,CASSQAGGGYTF
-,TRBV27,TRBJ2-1,CASSTPYPLAAYNEQFF
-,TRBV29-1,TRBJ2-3,CSARGRVTDTQYF
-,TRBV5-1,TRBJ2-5,CASSLGLQERETQYF
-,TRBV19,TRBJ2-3,CASSPRASSDTQYF
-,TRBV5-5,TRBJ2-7,CASSWDRVFGSEQYF
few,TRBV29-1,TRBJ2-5,CSVGSGGWQETQYF
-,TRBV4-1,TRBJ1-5,CASSQEETFNQPQHF
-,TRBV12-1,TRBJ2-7,CASSKDRGKEDEQYF
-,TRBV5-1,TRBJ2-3,CASSLSGTRGDTQYF
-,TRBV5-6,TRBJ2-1,CASSLDGLGHNEQFF
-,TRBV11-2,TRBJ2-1,CASSAGPGDEQFF
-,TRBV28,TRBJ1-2,CASSLVTAGSYGYTF
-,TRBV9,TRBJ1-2,CASSVEEGIGGYTF